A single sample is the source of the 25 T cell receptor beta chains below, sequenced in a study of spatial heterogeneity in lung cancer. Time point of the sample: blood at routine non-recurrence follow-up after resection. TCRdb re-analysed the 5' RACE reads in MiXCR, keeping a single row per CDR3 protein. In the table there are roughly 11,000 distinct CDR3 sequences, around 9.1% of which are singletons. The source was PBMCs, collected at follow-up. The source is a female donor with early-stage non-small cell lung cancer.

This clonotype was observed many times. CDR3 DNA sequence: TGCAGTGCTAGACTCGGCCTAGCGGGGAGCACAGATACGCAGTATTTT. This gives the protein CSARLGLAGSTDTQYF. The V call is TRBV20-1, the J call TRBJ2-3; 9 bases agree with TRBD2. The CDR3 runs 16 residues. Germline V gene data show CDR1 as DFQATT and CDR2 as SNEGSKA (reference sequence). Trimming removed 2 bases from V and 0 bases from J; junction bases left unmatched: 6.

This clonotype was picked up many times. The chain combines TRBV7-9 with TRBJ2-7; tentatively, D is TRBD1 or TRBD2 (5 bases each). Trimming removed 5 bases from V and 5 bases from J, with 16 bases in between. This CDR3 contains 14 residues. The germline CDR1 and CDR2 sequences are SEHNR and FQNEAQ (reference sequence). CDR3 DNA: TGTGCCAGCAGCCCTTGGGGACCTTCGGACGAGCAGTACTTC. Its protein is CASSPWGPSDEQYF.

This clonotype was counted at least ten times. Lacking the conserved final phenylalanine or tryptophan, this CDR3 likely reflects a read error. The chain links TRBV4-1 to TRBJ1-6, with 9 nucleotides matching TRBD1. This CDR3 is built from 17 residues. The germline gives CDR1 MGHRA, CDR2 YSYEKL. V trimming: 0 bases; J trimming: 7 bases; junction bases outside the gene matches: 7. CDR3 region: CASSQDGQGILNSPLHL. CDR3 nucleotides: TGCGCCAGCAGCCAAGACGGACAGGGGATTTTGAATTCACCCCTCCACCTT.

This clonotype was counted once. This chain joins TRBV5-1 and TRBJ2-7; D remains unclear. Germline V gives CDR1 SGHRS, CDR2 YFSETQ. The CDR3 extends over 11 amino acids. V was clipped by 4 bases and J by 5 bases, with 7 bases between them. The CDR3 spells CASSGENEQYF. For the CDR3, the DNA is TGCGCCAGCAGCGGGGAAAACGAGCAGTACTTC.

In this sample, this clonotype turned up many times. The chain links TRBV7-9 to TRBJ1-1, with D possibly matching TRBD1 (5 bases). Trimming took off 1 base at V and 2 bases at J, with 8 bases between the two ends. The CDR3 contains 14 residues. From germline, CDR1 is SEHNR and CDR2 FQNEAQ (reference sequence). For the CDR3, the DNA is TGTGCCAGCAGCTTAGTGGGACTAAACACTGAAGCTTTCTTT. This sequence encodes CASSLVGLNTEAFF. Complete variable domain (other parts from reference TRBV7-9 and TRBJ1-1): DTGVSQNPRHKITKRGQNVTFRCDPISEHNRLYWYRQTLGQGPEFLTYFQNEAQLEKSRLLSDRFSAERPKGSFSTLEIQRTEQGDSAMYLCASSLVGLNTEAFFGQGTRLTVV.

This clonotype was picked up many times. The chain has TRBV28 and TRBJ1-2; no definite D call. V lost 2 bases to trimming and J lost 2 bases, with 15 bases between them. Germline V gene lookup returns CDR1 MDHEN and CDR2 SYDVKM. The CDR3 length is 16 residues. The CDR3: CASSLGRALKNYGYTF. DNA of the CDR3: TGTGCCAGCAGTTTAGGACGGGCCCTTAAGAACTATGGCTACACCTTC.

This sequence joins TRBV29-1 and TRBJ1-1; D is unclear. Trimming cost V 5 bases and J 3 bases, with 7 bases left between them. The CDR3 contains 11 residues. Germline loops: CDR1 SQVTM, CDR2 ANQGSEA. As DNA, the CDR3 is TGCAGCGTTTTAAAATACACTGAAGCTTTCTTT. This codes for CSVLKYTEAFF.

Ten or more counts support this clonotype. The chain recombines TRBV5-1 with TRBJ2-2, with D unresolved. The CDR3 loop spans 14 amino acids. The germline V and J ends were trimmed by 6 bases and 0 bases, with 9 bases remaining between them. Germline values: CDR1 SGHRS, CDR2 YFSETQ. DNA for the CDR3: TGCGCCAGCACACCGAGAGCGAACACCGGGGAGCTGTTTTTT. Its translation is CASTPRANTGELFF.

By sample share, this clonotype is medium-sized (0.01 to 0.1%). CDR3 loop: CASSPWTSGGEQYF. The CDR3 bases are TGTGCCAGCAGTCCCTGGACTAGCGGCGGCGAGCAGTACTTC. The chain links TRBV27 to TRBJ2-7, with TRBD2 matching over 10 bases. The CDR3 consists of 14 residues. After removal of 5 bases from V and 6 bases from J, the junction contained 7 bases not matched to a gene. Germline V gene lookup returns CDR1 MNHEY and CDR2 SMNVEV (reference sequence).

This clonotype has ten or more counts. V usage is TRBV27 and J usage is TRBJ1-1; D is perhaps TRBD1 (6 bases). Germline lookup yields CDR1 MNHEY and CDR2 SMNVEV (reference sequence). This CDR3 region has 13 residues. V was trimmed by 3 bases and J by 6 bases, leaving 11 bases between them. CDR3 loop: CASSFLGQPEAFF. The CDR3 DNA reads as TGTGCCAGCAGTTTCCTTGGACAGCCTGAAGCTTTCTTT.

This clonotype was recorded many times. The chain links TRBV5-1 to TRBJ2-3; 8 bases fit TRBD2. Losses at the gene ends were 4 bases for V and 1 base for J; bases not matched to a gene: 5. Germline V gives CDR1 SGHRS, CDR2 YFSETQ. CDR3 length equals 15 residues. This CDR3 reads CASSGGRPRTDTQYF. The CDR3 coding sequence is TGCGCCAGCAGCGGCGGGAGGCCCCGCACAGATACGCAGTATTTT. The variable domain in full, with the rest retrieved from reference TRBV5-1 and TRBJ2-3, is KAGVTQTPRYLIKTRGQQVTLSCSPISGHRSVSWYQQTPGQGLQFLFEYFSETQRNKGNFPGRFSGRQFSNSRSEMNVSTLELGDSALYLCASSGGRPRTDTQYFGPGTRLTVL.

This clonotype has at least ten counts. CDR3: CASSSGQGGWTEAFF. The CDR3 DNA follows: TGTGCCAGCAGCTCGGGACAGGGAGGATGGACTGAAGCTTTCTTT. The chain couples TRBV5-6 to TRBJ1-1; 9 positions agree with TRBD1. J lost 5 bases, V lost 3 bases, and 8 bases had no gene match. The germline gives CDR1 SGHDT, CDR2 YYEEEE. This CDR3 contains 15 residues.

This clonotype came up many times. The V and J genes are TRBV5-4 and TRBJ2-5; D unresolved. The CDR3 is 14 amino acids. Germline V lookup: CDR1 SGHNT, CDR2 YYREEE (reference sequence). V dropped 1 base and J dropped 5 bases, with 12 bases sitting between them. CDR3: CASSLRVPPETQYF. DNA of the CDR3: TGTGCCAGCAGCTTGCGCGTCCCCCCGGAGACCCAGTACTTC. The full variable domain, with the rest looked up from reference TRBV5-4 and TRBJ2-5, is ETGVTQSPTHLIKTRGQQVTLRCSSQSGHNTVSWYQQALGQGPQFIFQYYREEENGRGNFPPRFSGLQFPNYSSELNVNALELDDSALYLCASSLRVPPETQYFGPGTRLLVL.

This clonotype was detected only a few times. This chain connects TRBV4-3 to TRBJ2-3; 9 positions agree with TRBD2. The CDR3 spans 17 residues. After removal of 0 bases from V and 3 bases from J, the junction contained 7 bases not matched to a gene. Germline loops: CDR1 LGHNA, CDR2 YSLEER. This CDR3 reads CASSQDGSGRRTDTQYF. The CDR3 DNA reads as TGCGCCAGCAGCCAAGATGGTAGCGGGAGAAGGACAGATACGCAGTATTTT.

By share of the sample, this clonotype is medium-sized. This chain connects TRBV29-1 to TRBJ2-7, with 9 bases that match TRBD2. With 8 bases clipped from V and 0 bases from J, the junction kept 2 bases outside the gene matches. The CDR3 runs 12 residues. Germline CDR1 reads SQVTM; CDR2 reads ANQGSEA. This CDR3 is CSTTSGSYEQYF. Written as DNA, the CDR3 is TGCAGCACGACTAGCGGCTCCTACGAGCAGTACTTC.

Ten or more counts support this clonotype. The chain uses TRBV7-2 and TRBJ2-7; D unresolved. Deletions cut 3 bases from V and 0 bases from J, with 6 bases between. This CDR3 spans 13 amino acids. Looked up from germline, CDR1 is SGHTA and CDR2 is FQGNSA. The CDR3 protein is CASSLASSYEQYF. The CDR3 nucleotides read TGTGCCAGCAGCTTGGCCTCCTCCTACGAGCAGTACTTC. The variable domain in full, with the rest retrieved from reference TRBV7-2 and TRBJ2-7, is GAGVSQSPSNKVTEKGKDVELRCDPISGHTALYWYRQSLGQGLEFLIYFQGNSAPDKSGLPSDRFSAERTGGSVSTLTIQRTQQEDSAVYLCASSLASSYEQYFGPGTRLTVT.

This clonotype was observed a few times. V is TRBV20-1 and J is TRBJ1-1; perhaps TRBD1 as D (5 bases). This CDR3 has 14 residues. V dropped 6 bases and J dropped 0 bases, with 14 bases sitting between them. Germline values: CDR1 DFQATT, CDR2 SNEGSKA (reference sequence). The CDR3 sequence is CSARLKGMNTEAFF. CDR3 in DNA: TGCAGTGCCCGCCTGAAGGGGATGAACACTGAAGCTTTCTTT.

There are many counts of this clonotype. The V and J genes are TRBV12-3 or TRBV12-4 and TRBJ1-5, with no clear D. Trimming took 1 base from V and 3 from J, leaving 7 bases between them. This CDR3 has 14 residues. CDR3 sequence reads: CASSLGQNNQPQHF. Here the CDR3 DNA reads TGTGCCAGCAGTTTAGGGCAGAACAATCAGCCCCAGCATTTT.

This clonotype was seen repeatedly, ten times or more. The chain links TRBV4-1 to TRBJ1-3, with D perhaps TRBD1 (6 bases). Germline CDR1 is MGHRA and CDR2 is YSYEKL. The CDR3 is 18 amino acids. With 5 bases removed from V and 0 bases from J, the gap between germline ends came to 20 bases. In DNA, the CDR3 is TGCGCCAGCAGCGCCCGGGACACTCCAATCTTCTCTGGAAACACCATATATTTT. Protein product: CASSARDTPIFSGNTIYF.

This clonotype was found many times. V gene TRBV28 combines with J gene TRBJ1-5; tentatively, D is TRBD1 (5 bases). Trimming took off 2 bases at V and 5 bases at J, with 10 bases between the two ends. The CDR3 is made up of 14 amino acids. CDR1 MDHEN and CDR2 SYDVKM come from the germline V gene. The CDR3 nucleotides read TGTGCCAGCAGTTTAGGGACCTTCGATCAGCCCCAGCATTTT. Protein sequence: CASSLGTFDQPQHF.

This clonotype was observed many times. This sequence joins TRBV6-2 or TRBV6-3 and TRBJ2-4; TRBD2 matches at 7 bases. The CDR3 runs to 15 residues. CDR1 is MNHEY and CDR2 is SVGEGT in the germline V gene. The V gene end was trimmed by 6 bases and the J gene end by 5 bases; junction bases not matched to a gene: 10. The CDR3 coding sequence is TGTGCCAGCAGACCGCTGGGGGGAGGGGAAAACATTCAGTACTTC. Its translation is CASRPLGGGENIQYF.

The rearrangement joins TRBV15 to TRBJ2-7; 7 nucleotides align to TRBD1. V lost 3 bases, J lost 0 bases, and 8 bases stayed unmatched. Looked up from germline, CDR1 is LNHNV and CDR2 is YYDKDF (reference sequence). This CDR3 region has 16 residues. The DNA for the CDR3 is TGTGCCACCAGCAGGCTAAGGACAGGATCCTCCTACGAGCAGTACTTC. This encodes CATSRLRTGSSYEQYF. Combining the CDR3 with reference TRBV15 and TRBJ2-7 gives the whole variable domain DAMVIQNPRYQVTQFGKPVTLSCSQTLNHNVMYWYQQKSSQAPKLLFHYYDKDFNNEADTPDNFQSRRPNTSFCFLDIRSPGLGDTAMYLCATSRLRTGSSYEQYFGPGTRLTVT.

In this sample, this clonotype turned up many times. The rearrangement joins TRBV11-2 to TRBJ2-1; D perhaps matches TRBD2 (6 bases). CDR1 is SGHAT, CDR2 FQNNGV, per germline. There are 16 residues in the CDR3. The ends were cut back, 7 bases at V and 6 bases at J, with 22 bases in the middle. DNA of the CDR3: TGTGCCAGCATCTTGGTCGGTGGAGGGAGTTTCAATGAGCAGTTCTTC. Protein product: CASILVGGGSFNEQFF.

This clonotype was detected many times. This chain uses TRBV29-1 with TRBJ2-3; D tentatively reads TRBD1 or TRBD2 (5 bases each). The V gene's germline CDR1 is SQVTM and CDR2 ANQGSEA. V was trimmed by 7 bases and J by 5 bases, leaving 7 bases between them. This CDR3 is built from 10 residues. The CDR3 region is CSGGRDTQYF. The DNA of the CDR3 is TGCAGCGGGGGGAGAGATACGCAGTATTTT.

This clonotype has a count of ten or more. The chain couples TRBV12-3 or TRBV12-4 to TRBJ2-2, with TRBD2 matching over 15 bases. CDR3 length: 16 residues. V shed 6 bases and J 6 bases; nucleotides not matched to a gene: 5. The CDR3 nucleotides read TGTGCCAGCAGGTCCGGGACTAGCGGGAGGCCCGGGGAGCTGTTTTTT. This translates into CASRSGTSGRPGELFF.